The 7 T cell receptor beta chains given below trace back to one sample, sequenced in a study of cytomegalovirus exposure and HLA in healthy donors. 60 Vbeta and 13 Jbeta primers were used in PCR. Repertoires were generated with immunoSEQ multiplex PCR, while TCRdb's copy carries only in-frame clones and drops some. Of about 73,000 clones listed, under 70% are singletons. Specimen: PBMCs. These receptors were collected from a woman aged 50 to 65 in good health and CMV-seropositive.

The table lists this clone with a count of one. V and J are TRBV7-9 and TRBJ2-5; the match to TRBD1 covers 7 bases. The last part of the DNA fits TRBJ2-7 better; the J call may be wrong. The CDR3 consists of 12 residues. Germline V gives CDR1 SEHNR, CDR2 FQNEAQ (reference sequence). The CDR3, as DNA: TGTGCCAGCAGCTTAAACAGGGGCGAGCAGTACTTC. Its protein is CASSLNRGEQYF.

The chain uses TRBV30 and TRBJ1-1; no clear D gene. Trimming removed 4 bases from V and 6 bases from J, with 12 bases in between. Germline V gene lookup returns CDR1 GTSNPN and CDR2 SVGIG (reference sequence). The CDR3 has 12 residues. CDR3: CAWIPRPAEAFF. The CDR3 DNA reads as TGTGCCTGGATCCCCCGTCCAGCTGAAGCTTTCTTT. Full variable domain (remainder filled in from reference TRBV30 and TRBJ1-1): SQTIHQWPATLVQPVGSPLSLECTVEGTSNPNLYWYRQAAGRGLQLLFYSVGIGQISSEVPQNLSASRPQDRQFILSSKKLLLSDSGFYLCAWIPRPAEAFFGQGTRLTVV.

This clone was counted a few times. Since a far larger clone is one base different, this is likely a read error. DNA of the CDR3: TGTTCCAGCCGACAGGGCTATGGCTACACCTTC. Translation gives CSSRQGYGYTF. The chain carries TRBV7-9 and TRBJ1-2; the match to TRBD1 covers 7 bases. The germline gives CDR1 SEHNR, CDR2 FQNEAQ (reference sequence). This CDR3 spans 11 amino acids.

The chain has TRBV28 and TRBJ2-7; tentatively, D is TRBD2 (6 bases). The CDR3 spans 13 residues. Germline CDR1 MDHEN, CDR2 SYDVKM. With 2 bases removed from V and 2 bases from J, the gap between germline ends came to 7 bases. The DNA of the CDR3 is TGTGCCAGCAGTTTACGGGGGACCTACGAGCAGTACGTC. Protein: CASSLRGTYEQYV.

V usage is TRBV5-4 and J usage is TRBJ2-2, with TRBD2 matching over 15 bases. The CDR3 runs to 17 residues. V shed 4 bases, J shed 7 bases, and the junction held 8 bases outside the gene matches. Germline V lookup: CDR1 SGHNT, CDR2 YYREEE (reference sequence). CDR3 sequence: CASSRTSGGALVGELFF. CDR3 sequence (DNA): TGTGCCAGCAGCCGGACTAGCGGGGGGGCCTTGGTCGGGGAGCTGTTTTTT.

The CDR3 reads CASMIGTDLFYGYTF. The CDR3 DNA sequence: TGTGCCAGCATGATCGGGACAGACCTTTTCTATGGCTACACCTTC. The chain employs TRBV2 and TRBJ1-2, with 7 nucleotides matching TRBD1. From germline, CDR1 is SNHLY and CDR2 FYNNEI. V gave up 7 bases and J gave up 4 bases; unmatched junction bases: 12. This CDR3 region has 15 residues.

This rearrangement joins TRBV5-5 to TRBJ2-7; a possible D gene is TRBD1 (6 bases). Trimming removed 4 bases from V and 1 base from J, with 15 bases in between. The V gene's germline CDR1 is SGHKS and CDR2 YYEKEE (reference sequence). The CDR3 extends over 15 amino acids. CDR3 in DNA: TGTGCCAGCAGCACGTTACAGGGTTTATCCTACGAGCAGTACGTC. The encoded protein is CASSTLQGLSYEQYV.